The 26 T cell receptor beta chains below all came from one sample that was sequenced in a study of T-cell reconstitution after alpha-beta-depleted transplantation in children. A library of TCRbeta sequences, prepared with unique molecular identifiers, was generated. Each CDR3 protein gets one entry after TCRdb re-called the PCR reads with MiXCR. The repertoire consists of approximately 390,000 distinct CDR3 sequences, with 11% occurring once and the leading ten covering about 5%. The sequencing used PBMCs from the stem cell graft donor, collected from the stem cell graft. All receptors derive from a human donor who donated a stem cell graft to a child with acute myeloid leukemia.

This sequence joins TRBV12-3 or TRBV12-4 and TRBJ1-1; maybe TRBD1 (6 bases). V was pared by 6 bases and J by 0 bases, with 11 bases between. This CDR3 is 14 amino acids long. CDR3: CASSGQLMNTEAFF. In nucleotides, the CDR3 is TGTGCCAGCAGCGGACAGTTAATGAACACTGAAGCTTTCTTT.

The V call is TRBV5-1, the J call TRBJ2-7; 7 nucleotides agree with TRBD2. Germline CDR1 reads SGHRS; CDR2 reads YFSETQ. The CDR3 runs to 18 residues. J lost 1 base, V lost 0 bases, and 13 bases had no gene match. The CDR3 DNA follows: TGCGCCAGCAGCTTGGCCGCGTCTAGCGGACCTCTTTCCTACGAGCAGTACTTC. It encodes CASSLAASSGPLSYEQYF.

This clonotype was found a few times. V and J are TRBV9 and TRBJ1-6, with D tentatively TRBD1 (6 bases). Germline V gives CDR1 SGDLS, CDR2 YYNGEE. The CDR3 is 12 residues long. The V end was cut by 3 bases, the J end by 10 bases, with 8 bases between. CDR3 protein: CASSEGDSPLHF. The CDR3 DNA reads as TGTGCCAGCAGCGAGGGGGACTCACCCCTCCACTTT. The complete variable domain, with remaining parts taken from reference TRBV9 and TRBJ1-6, reads DSGVTQTPKHLITATGQRVTLRCSPRSGDLSVYWYQQSLDQGLQFLIQYYNGEERAKGNILERFSAQQFPDLHSELNLSSLELGDSALYFCASSEGDSPLHFGNGTRLTVT.

This chain joins TRBV7-2 and TRBJ2-3; TRBD2 matches at 15 bases. CDR3 size: 17 residues. The germline gives CDR1 SGHTA, CDR2 FQGNSA. Unmatched junction bases numbered 2, after V lost 3 bases and J lost 1 base. Here the CDR3 DNA reads TGTGCCAGCAGCTTTGGACTAGCGGGGGGGCGCACAGATACGCAGTATTTT. Protein: CASSFGLAGGRTDTQYF.

This chain uses TRBV29-1 with TRBJ2-1; 7 bases match TRBD1. The germline gives CDR1 SQVTM, CDR2 ANQGSEA. CDR3 length: 13 amino acids. J gave up 7 bases and V 6 bases, and 9 bases lay outside the gene matches. Here the CDR3 reads CSVATGFMNEQFF. The CDR3 coding sequence is TGCAGCGTAGCGACAGGGTTTATGAATGAGCAGTTCTTC.

The J gene is TRBJ1-6, the V gene TRBV20-1; D ambiguous. Germline assignment: CDR1 DFQATT and CDR2 SNEGSKA (reference sequence). The V end lost 6 bases, the J end lost 6 bases, and 18 bases lay between the germline ends. The length of the CDR3 is 15 residues. This CDR3 is CSAPDGSRINSPLHF. DNA of the CDR3: TGCAGTGCCCCGGACGGATCCCGTATTAATTCACCCCTCCACTTT.

In this sample, this clonotype turned up a few times. An end of the junction does not agree with germline; a read error may underlie this. The chain employs TRBV10-3 and TRBJ1-1, with D hard to call. The CDR3 runs to 15 residues. Looked up from germline, CDR1 is ENHRY and CDR2 is SYGVKD. CDR3 loop: CAISESTAMNTEAFF. Here the CDR3 DNA reads TGTGCCATCAGCGAGTCGACGGCCATGAACACTGAAGCTTTCTTT.

This clonotype has a handful of counts. V usage is TRBV6-1 and J usage is TRBJ1-1; tentatively, D is TRBD1 (6 bases). Germline lookup yields CDR1 MNHNS and CDR2 SASEGT. CDR3 length: 15 amino acids. V was shortened by 6 bases and J by 4 bases, with 18 bases between the two germline ends. In DNA form, the CDR3 reads TGTGCCAGCAGACGCCGCGAAGGGGGGTCCACTGAAGCTTTCTTT. It codes for CASRRREGGSTEAFF.

This chain links TRBV10-3 with TRBJ1-1; 9 nucleotides align to TRBD1. V was pared by 7 bases and J by 5 bases, with 8 bases of the junction left unmatched. Germline V CDR1 and CDR2: ENHRY, SYGVKD. This CDR3 has 14 amino acids. The chain's CDR3 is CAITEQQGATEAFF. The CDR3 coding sequence is TGTGCCATCACCGAGCAACAGGGGGCGACTGAAGCTTTCTTT.

Only a few counts were recorded for this clonotype. The V gene is TRBV6-1, the J gene TRBJ2-1; the D is unclear. V lost 5 bases to trimming and J lost 5 bases, with 16 bases between them. The CDR3 is 15 amino acids. Germline V gives CDR1 MNHNS, CDR2 SASEGT. The CDR3 sequence is CASSRTTLGNNEQFF. The CDR3 DNA is TGTGCCAGCAGTCGCACCACTCTGGGAAACAATGAGCAGTTCTTC.

The sample holds a few counts of this clonotype. This rearrangement joins TRBV6-2 or TRBV6-3 to TRBJ2-2; no firm D call. The CDR3 is made up of 13 amino acids. Trimming cost V 1 base and J 6 bases, with 6 bases left between them. Per the germline V gene, CDR1 is MNHEY and CDR2 is SVGEGT. CDR3 bases: TGTGCCAGCAGTTACTTAGAGGCCGGGGAGCTGTTTTTT. Protein product: CASSYLEAGELFF.

The CDR3 sequence is CSARVPGATGELFF. The CDR3 DNA follows: TGCAGTGCTAGAGTTCCAGGGGCCACCGGGGAGCTGTTTTTT. The chain has TRBV20-1 and TRBJ2-2; a weak D match, TRBD1 (6 bases). Trimming removed 1 base from V and 4 bases from J, with 10 bases in between. There are 14 residues in the CDR3. Germline CDR1 reads DFQATT; CDR2 reads SNEGSKA (reference sequence).

The chain combines TRBV4-1 with TRBJ1-4; no definite D call. The CDR3 consists of 16 residues. V shed 2 bases and J shed 0 bases, with 10 bases lying between them. The germline V gene has CDR1 MGHRA and CDR2 YSYEKL. CDR3: CASSQSSGATNEKLFF. The CDR3 nucleotides read TGCGCCAGCAGCCAATCCTCCGGTGCAACTAATGAAAAACTGTTTTTT.

The chain has TRBV5-1 and TRBJ2-5, with D possibly being TRBD2 (5 bases). Germline assignment: CDR1 SGHRS and CDR2 YFSETQ. The CDR3 extends over 13 amino acids. Trimming took off 6 bases at V and 5 bases at J, with 14 bases between the two ends. The DNA of the CDR3 is TGCGCCAGCAACGCCGCCCGAGGGGAGACCCAGTACTTC. This translates into CASNAARGETQYF. Combining the CDR3 with reference TRBV5-1 and TRBJ2-5 gives the whole variable domain KAGVTQTPRYLIKTRGQQVTLSCSPISGHRSVSWYQQTPGQGLQFLFEYFSETQRNKGNFPGRFSGRQFSNSRSEMNVSTLELGDSALYLCASNAARGETQYFGPGTRLLVL.

This clonotype appeared many times. V is TRBV5-1 and J is TRBJ1-3; D may be TRBD1 (5 bases). The ends were cut back, 0 bases at V and 2 bases at J, with 12 bases in the middle. From germline, CDR1 is SGHRS and CDR2 YFSETQ. This CDR3 is 16 amino acids long. For the CDR3, the DNA is TGCGCCAGCAGCTTGGGGGACGTCTATACTGGAAACACCATATATTTT. It yields the protein CASSLGDVYTGNTIYF.

This chain uses TRBV20-1 with TRBJ2-5; 8 bases are a match to TRBD1. CDR3 size: 14 residues. Germline V gives CDR1 DFQATT, CDR2 SNEGSKA (reference sequence). Unmatched junction bases numbered 9, after V lost 5 bases and J lost 4 bases. CDR3 loop: CSARPGQGGETQYF. CDR3 DNA sequence: TGCAGTGCTCGACCTGGACAGGGTGGAGAGACCCAGTACTTC.

This clonotype occurred a few times. The chain is built from TRBV7-2 and TRBJ2-3; D remains unclear. Looked up from germline, CDR1 is SGHTA and CDR2 is FQGNSA. The CDR3 is 10 amino acids. The germline V and J ends were trimmed by 3 bases and 14 bases, with 9 bases remaining between them. For the CDR3, the DNA is TGTGCCAGCAGCTTTGCCCGACCGTATTTT. Protein sequence: CASSFARPYF. The full variable domain, rest sourced from reference TRBV7-2 and TRBJ2-3, is GAGVSQSPSNKVTEKGKDVELRCDPISGHTALYWYRQSLGQGLEFLIYFQGNSAPDKSGLPSDRFSAERTGGSVSTLTIQRTQQEDSAVYLCASSFARPYFGPGTRLTVL.

V and J are TRBV20-1 and TRBJ2-7; 8 nucleotides line up with TRBD2. The CDR3 consists of 12 residues. The ends lost 5 bases at V and 3 bases at J; junction bases unmatched: 3. Germline values: CDR1 DFQATT, CDR2 SNEGSKA (reference sequence). CDR3 protein: CSAGTSFYEQYV. CDR3 sequence (DNA): TGCAGTGCTGGGACTAGTTTCTACGAGCAGTACGTC.

In this sample, this clonotype turned up a few times. This chain connects TRBV2 to TRBJ2-7; D may be TRBD1 (6 bases). The CDR3 covers 15 residues. V was clipped by 4 bases and J by 0 bases, with 13 bases between them. Germline V gene lookup returns CDR1 SNHLY and CDR2 FYNNEI. CDR3 sequence reads: CASSVRGPGSYEQYV. The CDR3 coding sequence is TGTGCCAGCAGTGTCAGGGGCCCCGGCTCCTACGAGCAGTACGTC.

The chain recombines TRBV5-1 with TRBJ2-5, with a weak D call TRBD2 (6 bases). Germline CDR1 reads SGHRS; CDR2 reads YFSETQ. The CDR3 is 16 amino acids. With 4 bases removed from V and 5 bases from J, the gap between germline ends came to 21 bases. CDR3 nucleotide sequence: TGCGCCAGCAGCCCCGGGGGATGGTCGAGCAGGGAGACCCAGTACTTC. It yields the protein CASSPGGWSSRETQYF.

This clonotype was recorded a few times. The rearrangement links TRBV7-9 to TRBJ2-1, with 10 bases that match TRBD2. V shed 5 bases, J shed 6 bases, and the junction held 10 bases outside the gene matches. This CDR3 has 16 amino acids. The germline gives CDR1 SEHNR, CDR2 FQNEAQ (reference sequence). CDR3: CASSTLGTSASNEQFF. The CDR3 coding sequence is TGTGCCAGCAGCACCCTGGGGACTAGCGCATCCAATGAGCAGTTCTTC.

Turning to this clonotype: Since a much larger clone is just one base distant, this may be a read error. The rearrangement joins TRBV19 to TRBJ2-5; no clear D gene. There are 14 residues in the CDR3. Germline V gene lookup returns CDR1 LNHDA and CDR2 SQIVND (reference sequence). V lost 4 bases to trimming and J lost 3 bases, with 12 bases between them. Here the CDR3 reads CASSRKTWEETQYF. For the CDR3, the DNA is TGTGCCAGTAGTAGAAAGACATGGGAAGAGACCCAGTACTTC.

This clonotype was seen a few times. The chain links TRBV6-1 to TRBJ2-1; 7 positions match TRBD2. CDR1 and CDR2 (germline): MNHNS, SASEGT. CDR3 length equals 15 residues. V was pared by 5 bases and J by 9 bases, with 13 bases of the junction left unmatched. The chain's CDR3 is CASSTLADARVEQFF. In DNA, the CDR3 is TGTGCCAGCAGTACCCTAGCGGACGCGAGAGTTGAGCAGTTCTTC.

This clonotype was counted a few times. CDR3 nucleotides: TGCAGCGGGACAGTTAGTAAAGAGACCCAGTACTTC. Its protein is CSGTVSKETQYF. The J gene is TRBJ2-5, the V gene TRBV29-1; a weak D match, TRBD1 (6 bases). Germline V lookup: CDR1 SQVTM, CDR2 ANQGSEA. The V and J ends lost 7 bases and 3 bases respectively, with 12 bases between them. This CDR3 has 12 residues.

This clonotype occurred many times. The chain uses TRBV20-1 and TRBJ2-3, with 10 bases lining up with TRBD2. This CDR3 is 13 amino acids long. Looked up from germline, CDR1 is DFQATT and CDR2 is SNEGSKA (reference sequence). The junction had 9 bases not matched to a gene; V was cut back by 6 bases and J by 9 bases. In nucleotides, the CDR3 is TGCAGTGCAAAGCGGGGGGGCGCTTTCACGCAGTATTTT. Translated, it gives CSAKRGGAFTQYF.

This clonotype was seen many times. The V and J genes are TRBV20-1 and TRBJ2-1; 9 positions match TRBD1. Germline V lookup: CDR1 DFQATT, CDR2 SNEGSKA (reference sequence). The CDR3 contains 14 residues. Unmatched junction bases numbered 11, after V lost 6 bases and J lost 8 bases. As DNA, the CDR3 is TGCAGTGCCCTGGGGACAGGGATAAGTCATGAGCAGTTCTTC. This gives the protein CSALGTGISHEQFF.